This TCR beta chain was identified during a study of blood T cells in healthy people across ages. This clonotype was observed a few times. It was with a sample-barcoded 5' primer and a J-beta primer mix that a second PCR of roughly 6 to 12 cycles was run. All cDNA molecules were each tagged by a template-switch adaptor with 12 random nucleotides. In TCRdb, the 5' RACE reads were re-called with MiXCR into one record per CDR3 protein. The sample has hundreds of thousands of distinct CDR3 sequences; 24% are singletons. Germline loops: CDR1 SNHLY, CDR2 FYNNEI. V was trimmed by 4 bases and J by 6 bases, leaving 15 bases between them. The CDR3 loop spans 14 amino acids. Separately, the same data were catalogued under a study of T cells of mothers and their children. From that study: A few healthy Caucasian mothers served as donors, and their six children did as well. The yield was over 9 million TCR beta CDR3 reads from each mother and a few million from each child.

This TCR was sampled from a boy under 18 in good health. The chain is built from TRBV2 and TRBJ1-2; D might be TRBD1 (5 bases). Sequencing was done on a sample of blood. The CDR3 sequence is CASSGVSNRNGYTF. The CDR3, as DNA: TGTGCCAGCAGTGGGGTTTCGAACAGGAATGGCTACACCTTC.